The clone carrying this TCR beta chain was recorded many times. Its antigen remains unknown. Germline V CDR1 and CDR2: MNHEY, SMNVEV (reference sequence). V lost 5 bases and J lost 14; bases outside the gene matches: 12. The CDR3 sequence is 14 residues long. The entry originates in a study of T cells in Graves' hyperthyroidism and ophthalmopathy. Findings and caveats of the study: Before onset, ophthalmopathy was predicted by the model a median approximately 6.5 months earlier.

RNA transcripts were the template for amplifying TCR beta CDR3 regions. First-round RT-PCR of the TCR CDR3 relied on the HTBI primer set. TCRdb reprocessed the multiplex PCR reads with MiXCR, giving one entry per CDR3 protein. The table lists more than 500,000 distinct CDR3 sequences, roughly 17% of them singletons. This TCR was recovered from a woman under 40 with Graves' hyperthyroidism. Sequencing was performed on blood. V gene TRBV27 combines with J gene TRBJ2-3; the match to TRBD2 covers 11 bases. The DNA of the CDR3 is TGTGCCAGCAGTCCCGGGACTAGCGGATCCCTTTGGTATTTT. It translates to CASSPGTSGSLWYF.